The clone carrying this TCR beta chain has just a few counts. Time point meaning: pre-treatment baseline. V was shortened by 2 bases and J by 3 bases, with 8 bases between the two germline ends. The CDR3 consists of 14 residues. Germline V gives CDR1 MNHNY, CDR2 SVGAGI (reference sequence). The method was immunoSEQ multiplex PCR; TCRdb's version includes in-frame clones alone and lacks a portion of them. The profile shows about 15,000 clones, approximately 80% of them singletons. The data were obtained in a study of blood T cell dynamics during melanoma immunotherapy. Study at large: Metastatic melanoma patients received first-line pembrolizumab or nivolumab plus ipilimumab.

This clonotype was sampled from a human donor with melanoma. The chain is built from TRBV6-6 and TRBJ1-5; TRBD1 might be the D (5 bases). The sample here was blood, taken from a patient treated with checkpoint blockade. The CDR3 coding sequence is TGTGCCAGCAGTTACGAGGGGCACAATCAGCCCCAGCATTTT. Protein product: CASSYEGHNQPQHF.